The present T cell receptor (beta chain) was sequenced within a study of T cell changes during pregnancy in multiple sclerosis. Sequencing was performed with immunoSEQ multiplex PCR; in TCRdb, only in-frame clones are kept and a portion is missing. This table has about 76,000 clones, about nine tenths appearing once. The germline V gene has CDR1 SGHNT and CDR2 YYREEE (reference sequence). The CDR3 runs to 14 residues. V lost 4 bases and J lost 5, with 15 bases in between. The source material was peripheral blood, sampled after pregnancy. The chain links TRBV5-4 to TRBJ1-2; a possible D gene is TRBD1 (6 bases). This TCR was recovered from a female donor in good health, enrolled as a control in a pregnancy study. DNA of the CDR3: TGTGCCAGCAGCCTTACAGGGTCCCGGTATGGCTACACCTTC. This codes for CASSLTGSRYGYTF.